The 6 T cell receptor beta chains presented below share a single source sample, sequenced in a study of blood T cells in healthy people across ages. A second 7 to 11 cycle PCR used barcoded and J-beta primers. TCRdb analysed the 5' RACE reads with MiXCR anew, one entry per CDR3 protein. The sample records fewer than 1.5 million distinct CDR3 sequences, 42% being singletons. Sample: blood. The origin of the receptors is a woman between 18 and 29 years old in good health.

This clonotype was seen once. The chain has TRBV4-1 and TRBJ2-5, with 8 bases lining up with TRBD2. Germline V gene lookup returns CDR1 MGHRA and CDR2 YSYEKL. CDR3 length: 14 residues. Unmatched junction bases numbered 4, after V lost 0 bases and J lost 7 bases. CDR3 residues: CASSQDGAGGTQYF. CDR3 nucleotide sequence: TGCGCCAGCAGCCAAGATGGGGCGGGGGGGACCCAGTACTTC.

Worth noting for this clonotype: One end of the junction varies from germline; a read error may be responsible. CDR3 sequence reads: CVSSDTGTGSYEQYF. In nucleotides, the CDR3 is TGTGTCAGCAGTGACACCGGGACAGGGTCCTACGAGCAGTACTTC. The genes are TRBV25-1 and TRBJ2-4, with 9 bases lining up with TRBD1. The end of the DNA aligns better with TRBJ2-7, so the J call may be wrong. Germline CDR1 and CDR2: MGHDK and SYGVNS. CDR3 size: 15 residues.

This clonotype has just a few counts. This sequence joins TRBV2 and TRBJ1-2, with TRBD1 as a possible D gene (6 bases). V shed 4 bases and J shed 4 bases, with 13 bases lying between them. The V gene's germline CDR1 is SNHLY and CDR2 FYNNEI. CDR3 length equals 14 residues. The CDR3 region has the DNA TGTGCCAGCAGTGTAGGGGGGTTGTCCTATGGCTACACCTTC. This encodes CASSVGGLSYGYTF.

This clonotype showed up just a few times. This chain joins TRBV7-9 and TRBJ1-2, with a possible D match to TRBD1 (6 bases). The CDR3 covers 15 residues. The germline V gene has CDR1 SEHNR and CDR2 FQNEAQ (reference sequence). The ends were cut back, 5 bases at V and 5 bases at J, with 18 bases in the middle. Here the CDR3 DNA reads TGTGCCAGCAGCGCTACCCCGGGGGCCCTTTATGGCTACACCTTC. This encodes CASSATPGALYGYTF.

This clonotype was seen only a few times. This chain joins TRBV7-3 and TRBJ1-2; D may be TRBD1 (5 bases). Per the germline V gene, CDR1 is SGHTA and CDR2 is FQGTGA. The V end lost 3 bases, the J end lost 6 bases, and 11 bases lay between the germline ends. The CDR3 has 13 residues. The chain's CDR3 is CASSFDRHNGYTF. In nucleotides, the CDR3 is TGTGCCAGCAGCTTCGACAGACACAATGGCTACACCTTC.

This clonotype was picked up a small number of times. This chain uses TRBV2 with TRBJ2-3; tentative D call: TRBD1 (5 bases). Germline CDR1 is SNHLY and CDR2 is FYNNEI. The germline V and J ends were trimmed by 8 bases and 1 base, with 16 bases remaining between them. This CDR3 spans 15 amino acids. CDR3 coding DNA: TGTGCCAGCCGGATACAGGCGGAACGCACAGATACGCAGTATTTT. It specifies CASRIQAERTDTQYF.